This is a list of T cell receptor beta chains from one sample in a study of blood T cell repertoires in COVID-19. Libraries were prepared by immunoSEQ multiplex PCR; TCRdb keeps only in-frame clonotypes and omits some of them. The table lists roughly 180,000 clones, 80% to 90% of them singletons. Material: peripheral blood. Receptors originate from a woman aged 50 to 65 with COVID-19, enrolled during active disease. Both conserved end residues are part of each CDR3. D genes are given only for firm matches. Rows give clone size only sometimes, using once, few, many, or a class for an expanded clone.

j_gene: TRBJ2-5; v_gene: TRBV30; d_gene: .; abundance: .; CDR3aa: CAWSVIPRGTQYF; CDR3nt: TGTGCCTGGAGTGTCATCCCCCGGGGAACCCAGTACTTC
j_gene: TRBJ2-1; v_gene: TRBV7-9; d_gene: .; abundance: .; CDR3aa: CASSLPRNNEQFF; CDR3nt: TGTGCCAGCAGCCTCCCTAGAAACAATGAGCAGTTCTTC
j_gene: TRBJ1-1; v_gene: TRBV19; d_gene: TRBD1; abundance: .; CDR3aa: CATRDRGAGTEAFF; CDR3nt: TGTGCCACCAGGGACAGGGGCGCAGGCACTGAAGCTTTCTTT
j_gene: TRBJ2-1; v_gene: TRBV3-1/TRBV3-2; d_gene: .; abundance: .; CDR3aa: CASSQAPKSFYNEQFF; CDR3nt: TGTGCCAGCAGCCAGGCCCCCAAATCCTTCTACAATGAGCAGTTCTTC
j_gene: TRBJ1-1; v_gene: TRBV18; d_gene: TRBD1; abundance: .; CDR3aa: CASSPGQGVYLTEAFF; CDR3nt: TGTGCCAGCTCACCGGGACAGGGCGTTTATCTCACTGAAGCTTTCTTT
j_gene: TRBJ2-1; v_gene: TRBV11-2; d_gene: TRBD2; abundance: .; CDR3aa: CASSQLAGGSSYNEQFF; CDR3nt: TGTGCCAGCAGTCAACTGGCGGGGGGCAGCTCCTACAATGAGCAGTTCTTC
j_gene: TRBJ1-1; v_gene: TRBV7-2; d_gene: .; abundance: .; CDR3aa: CASSPLLNTEAFF; CDR3nt: TGTGCCAGCAGCCCTCTACTTAACACTGAAGCTTTCTTT
j_gene: TRBJ2-7; v_gene: TRBV7-2; d_gene: TRBD2; abundance: .; CDR3aa: CASSFRTSAYEQYF; CDR3nt: TGTGCCAGCAGCTTCAGGACTAGCGCCTACGAGCAGTACTTC
j_gene: TRBJ1-1; v_gene: TRBV18; d_gene: .; abundance: .; CDR3aa: CASSKGETEAFF; CDR3nt: TGTGCCAGCTCAAAAGGGGAAACTGAAGCTTTCTTT
j_gene: TRBJ1-6; v_gene: TRBV21-1; d_gene: .; abundance: few; CDR3aa: CASSLNFRQGQNSPLHF; CDR3nt: TGTGCCAGCAGCCTCAATTTTCGACAGGGTCAGAATTCACCCCTCCACTTT
j_gene: TRBJ1-6; v_gene: TRBV4-1; d_gene: .; abundance: .; CDR3aa: CASSHGSPLHF; CDR3nt: TGCGCCAGCAGCCACGGGTCACCCCTCCACTTT
j_gene: TRBJ2-5; v_gene: TRBV5-1; d_gene: TRBD1; abundance: .; CDR3aa: CASSLVEQGARETQYF; CDR3nt: TGCGCCAGCAGCTTGGTAGAGCAGGGGGCGCGAGAGACCCAGTACTTC
j_gene: TRBJ2-2; v_gene: TRBV2; d_gene: TRBD2; abundance: .; CDR3aa: CASSLYSGTSSFTGELFF; CDR3nt: TGTGCCAGCAGTCTCTACTCCGGGACTAGCTCATTCACCGGGGAGCTGTTTTTT
j_gene: TRBJ2-4; v_gene: TRBV2; d_gene: TRBD2; abundance: .; CDR3aa: CASSPSGGLDIQYF; CDR3nt: TGTGCCAGCAGTCCTAGCGGGGGGTTGGACATTCAGTACTTC
j_gene: TRBJ2-1; v_gene: TRBV10-2; d_gene: TRBD2; abundance: .; CDR3aa: CASRETSGGPRNEQFF; CDR3nt: TGCGCCAGCAGGGAGACTAGCGGGGGCCCAAGAAATGAGCAGTTCTTC
j_gene: TRBJ2-1; v_gene: TRBV5-1; d_gene: TRBD2; abundance: .; CDR3aa: CASSPGLAENNEQFF; CDR3nt: TGCGCCAGCAGCCCGGGACTAGCGGAAAACAATGAGCAGTTCTTC
j_gene: TRBJ2-7; v_gene: TRBV6-5; d_gene: .; abundance: .; CDR3aa: CASSPQGGSYEQYF; CDR3nt: TGTGCCAGCAGTCCCCAGGGGGGTTCCTACGAGCAGTACTTC
j_gene: TRBJ1-1; v_gene: TRBV10-2; d_gene: .; abundance: .; CDR3aa: CASSEAQGGTEAFF; CDR3nt: TGCGCCAGCAGTGAGGCCCAGGGTGGCACTGAAGCTTTCTTT
j_gene: TRBJ1-1; v_gene: TRBV10-1; d_gene: .; abundance: .; CDR3aa: CASSESKRDF; CDR3nt: TGCGCCAGCAGTGAGTCGAAGAGGGACTTT
j_gene: TRBJ1-2; v_gene: TRBV30; d_gene: .; abundance: .; CDR3aa: CAWSVHMDIYGYTF; CDR3nt: TGTGCCTGGAGTGTACATATGGACATCTATGGCTACACCTTC
j_gene: TRBJ1-5; v_gene: TRBV28; d_gene: TRBD1; abundance: .; CDR3aa: CASSTTGAGSNQPQHF; CDR3nt: TGTGCCAGCAGTACCACAGGGGCAGGGAGCAATCAGCCCCAGCATTTT
j_gene: TRBJ2-1; v_gene: TRBV19; d_gene: .; abundance: once; CDR3aa: CASSIPAGEVAYRYNEQFF; CDR3nt: TGTGCCAGTAGTATCCCCGCTGGGGAGGTTGCTTATCGATACAATGAGCAGTTCTTC
j_gene: TRBJ1-1; v_gene: TRBV6-6; d_gene: TRBD1; abundance: .; CDR3aa: CASSYRDRDTEAFF; CDR3nt: TGTGCCAGCAGTTATCGGGACAGGGACACTGAAGCTTTCTTT